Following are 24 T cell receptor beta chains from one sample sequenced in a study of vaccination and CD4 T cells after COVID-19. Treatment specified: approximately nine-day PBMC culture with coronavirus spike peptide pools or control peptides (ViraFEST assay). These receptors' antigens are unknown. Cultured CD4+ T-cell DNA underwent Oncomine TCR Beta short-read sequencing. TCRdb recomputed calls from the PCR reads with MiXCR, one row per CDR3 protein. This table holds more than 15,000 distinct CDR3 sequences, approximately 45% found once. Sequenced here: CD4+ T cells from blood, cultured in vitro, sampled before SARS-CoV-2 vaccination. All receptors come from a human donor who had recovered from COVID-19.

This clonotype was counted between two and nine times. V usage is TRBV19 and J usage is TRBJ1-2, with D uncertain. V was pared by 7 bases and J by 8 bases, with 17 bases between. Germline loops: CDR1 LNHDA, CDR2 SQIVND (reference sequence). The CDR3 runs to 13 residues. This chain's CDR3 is CASTIGGRGGYTF. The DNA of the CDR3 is TGTGCCAGTACCATCGGCGGGCGGGGAGGCTACACCTTC.

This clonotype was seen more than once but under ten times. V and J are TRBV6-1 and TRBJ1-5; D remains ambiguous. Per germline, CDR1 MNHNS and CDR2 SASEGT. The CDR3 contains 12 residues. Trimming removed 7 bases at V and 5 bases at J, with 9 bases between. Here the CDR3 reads CASNPGDQPQHF. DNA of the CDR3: TGTGCCAGCAACCCCGGCGATCAGCCCCAGCATTTT.

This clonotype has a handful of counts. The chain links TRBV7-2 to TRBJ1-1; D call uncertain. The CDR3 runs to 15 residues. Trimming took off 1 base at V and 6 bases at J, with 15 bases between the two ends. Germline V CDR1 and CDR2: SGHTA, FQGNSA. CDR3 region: CASSLGRGLASEAFF. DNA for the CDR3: TGTGCCAGCAGCTTAGGTCGGGGTTTGGCTTCTGAAGCTTTCTTT.

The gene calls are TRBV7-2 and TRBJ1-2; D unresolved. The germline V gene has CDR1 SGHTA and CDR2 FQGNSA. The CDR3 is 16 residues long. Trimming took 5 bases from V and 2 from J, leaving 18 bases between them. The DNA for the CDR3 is TGTGCCAGCAGCCCATCGCGTCAGACTTCCAACTATGGCTACACCTTC. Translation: CASSPSRQTSNYGYTF.

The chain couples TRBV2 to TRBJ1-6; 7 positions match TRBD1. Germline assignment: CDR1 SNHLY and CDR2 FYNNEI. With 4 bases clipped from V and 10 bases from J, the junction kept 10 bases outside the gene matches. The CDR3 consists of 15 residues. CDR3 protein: CASSVGAGGESPLHF. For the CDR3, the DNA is TGTGCCAGCAGTGTCGGGGCAGGGGGTGAATCACCCCTCCACTTT.

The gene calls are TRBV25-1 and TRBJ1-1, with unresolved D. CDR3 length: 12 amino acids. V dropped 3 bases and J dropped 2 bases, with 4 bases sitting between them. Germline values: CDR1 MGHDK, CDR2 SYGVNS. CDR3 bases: TGTGCCAGCAGTGACAGTAACACTGAAGCTTTCTTT. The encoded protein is CASSDSNTEAFF.

CDR3 in DNA: TGTGCCAGCAGCATTTCGGACAGGGACCACGAGCAGTACTTC. Its protein product is CASSISDRDHEQYF. The J gene is TRBJ2-7, the V gene TRBV9, with TRBD1 matching 8 bases. This CDR3 has 14 residues. The germline V gene has CDR1 SGDLS and CDR2 YYNGEE. V shed 4 bases and J 5 bases; nucleotides not matched to a gene: 8.

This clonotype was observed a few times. The DNA for the CDR3 is TGTGCCAGCAGCCTGGACCAGGGTACGCAGTATTTT. It codes for CASSLDQGTQYF. The genes are TRBV7-6 and TRBJ2-3; D might be TRBD1 (5 bases). Per the germline V gene, CDR1 is SGHVS and CDR2 is FNYEAQ. The V end lost 5 bases, the J end lost 8 bases, and 11 bases lay between the germline ends. This CDR3 has 12 amino acids. Filled out from reference TRBV7-6 and TRBJ2-3, the complete variable domain reads GAGVSQSPRYKVTKRGQDVALRCDPISGHVSLYWYRQALGQGPEFLTYFNYEAQQDKSGLPNDRFSAERPEGSISTLTIQRTEQRDSAMYRCASSLDQGTQYFGPGTRLTVL.

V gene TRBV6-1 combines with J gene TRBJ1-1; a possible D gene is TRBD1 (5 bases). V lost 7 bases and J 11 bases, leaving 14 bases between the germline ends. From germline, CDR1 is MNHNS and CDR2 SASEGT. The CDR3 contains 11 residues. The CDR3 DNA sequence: TGTGCCAGCATTATAGGGGAGGTCGCTTTCTTT. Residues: CASIIGEVAFF.

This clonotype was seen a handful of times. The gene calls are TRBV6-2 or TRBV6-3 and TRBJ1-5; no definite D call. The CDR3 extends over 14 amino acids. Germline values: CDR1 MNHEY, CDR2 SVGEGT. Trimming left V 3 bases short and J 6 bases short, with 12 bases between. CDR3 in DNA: TGTGCCAGCAGTTATGCCCGGGTGGGTCAGCCCCAGCATTTT. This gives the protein CASSYARVGQPQHF.

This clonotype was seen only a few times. CDR3 amino acids: CSAEGGNYGYTF. The CDR3 DNA follows: TGCAGTGCTGAAGGGGGAAACTATGGCTACACCTTC. This chain links TRBV20-1 with TRBJ1-2; maybe TRBD1 (6 bases). Germline V gene sequence: CDR1 DFQATT, CDR2 SNEGSKA (reference sequence). The V end lost 5 bases, the J end lost 2 bases, and 9 bases lay between the germline ends. The CDR3 runs to 12 residues.

The CDR3 DNA reads TGTGCCAGCAGCCAAGACACAGGGGGCAATGAGCAGTTCTTC. Translating it yields CASSQDTGGNEQFF. This sequence joins TRBV4-2 and TRBJ2-1; 8 nucleotides match TRBD1. Germline values: CDR1 LGHNA, CDR2 YNFKEQ. Trimming took 0 bases from V and 6 from J; bases not matched to a gene: 1. The CDR3 sequence is 14 residues long.

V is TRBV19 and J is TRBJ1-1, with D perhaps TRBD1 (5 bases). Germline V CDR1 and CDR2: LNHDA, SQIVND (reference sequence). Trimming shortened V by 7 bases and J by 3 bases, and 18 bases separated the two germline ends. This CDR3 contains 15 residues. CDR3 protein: CASMGVGQQDTEAFF. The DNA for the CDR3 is TGTGCCAGTATGGGAGTAGGGCAACAGGACACTGAAGCTTTCTTT. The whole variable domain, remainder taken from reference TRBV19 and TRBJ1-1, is DGGITQSPKYLFRKEGQNVTLSCEQNLNHDAMYWYRQDPGQGLRLIYYSQIVNDFQKGDIAEGYSVSREKKESFPLTVTSAQKNPTAFYLCASMGVGQQDTEAFFGQGTRLTVV.

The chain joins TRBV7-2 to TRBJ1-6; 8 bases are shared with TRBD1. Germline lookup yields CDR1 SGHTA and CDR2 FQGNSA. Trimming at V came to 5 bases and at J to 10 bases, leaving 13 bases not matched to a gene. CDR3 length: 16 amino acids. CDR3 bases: TGTGCCAGCAGCCAAAGGGTTCAGGGGGCAGGGTCACCCCTCCACTTT. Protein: CASSQRVQGAGSPLHF.

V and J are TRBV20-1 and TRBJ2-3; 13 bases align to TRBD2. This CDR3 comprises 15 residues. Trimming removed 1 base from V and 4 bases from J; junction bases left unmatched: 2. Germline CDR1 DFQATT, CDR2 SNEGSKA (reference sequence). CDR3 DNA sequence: TGCAGTGCTAGAGGGACTAGCGGGAGTCCAGATACGCAGTATTTT. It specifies CSARGTSGSPDTQYF.

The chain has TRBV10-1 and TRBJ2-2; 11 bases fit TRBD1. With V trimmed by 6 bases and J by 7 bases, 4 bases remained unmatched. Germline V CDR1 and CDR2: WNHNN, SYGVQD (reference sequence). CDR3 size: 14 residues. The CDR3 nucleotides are TGCGCCAGCAGAGGACAGGGGGCCGGCGGGGAGCTGTTTTTT. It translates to CASRGQGAGGELFF.

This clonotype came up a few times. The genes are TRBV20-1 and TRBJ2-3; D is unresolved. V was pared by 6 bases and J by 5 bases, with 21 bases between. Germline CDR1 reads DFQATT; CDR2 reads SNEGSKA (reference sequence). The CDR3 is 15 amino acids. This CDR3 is CSANRPGAERDTQYF. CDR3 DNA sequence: TGCAGTGCAAACCGGCCAGGTGCCGAGCGAGATACGCAGTATTTT.

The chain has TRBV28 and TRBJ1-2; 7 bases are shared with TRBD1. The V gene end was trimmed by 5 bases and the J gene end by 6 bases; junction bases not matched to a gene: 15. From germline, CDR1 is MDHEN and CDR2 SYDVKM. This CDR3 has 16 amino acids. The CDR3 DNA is TGTGCCAGCAGTCCCCTTTTTGGAGGGGGCTCGGATGGCTACACCTTC. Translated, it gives CASSPLFGGGSDGYTF.

CDR3 amino acids: CASSHPLLAGNIYNEQFF. The DNA of the CDR3 is TGTGCCAGCAGCCACCCTTTACTAGCGGGGAACATTTACAATGAGCAGTTCTTC. V is TRBV7-6 and J is TRBJ2-1; 10 nucleotides agree with TRBD2. The length of the CDR3 is 18 residues. Germline CDR1 is SGHVS and CDR2 is FNYEAQ. V lost 5 bases to trimming and J lost 4 bases; unmatched junction nucleotides: 14.

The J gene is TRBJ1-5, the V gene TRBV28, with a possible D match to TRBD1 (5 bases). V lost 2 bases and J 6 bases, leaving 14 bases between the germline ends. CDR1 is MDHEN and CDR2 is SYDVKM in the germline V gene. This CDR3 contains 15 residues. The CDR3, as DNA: TGTGCCAGCAGTTTACCTTTGGCAGGGCTTCAGCCCCAGCATTTT. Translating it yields CASSLPLAGLQPQHF.

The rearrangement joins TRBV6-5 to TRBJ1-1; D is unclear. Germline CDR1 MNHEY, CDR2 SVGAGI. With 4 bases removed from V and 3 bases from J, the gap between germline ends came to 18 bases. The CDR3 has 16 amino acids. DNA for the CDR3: TGTGCCAGCAGTTCCCGGTTGAGGGAATGGGACACTGAAGCTTTCTTT. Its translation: CASSSRLREWDTEAFF.

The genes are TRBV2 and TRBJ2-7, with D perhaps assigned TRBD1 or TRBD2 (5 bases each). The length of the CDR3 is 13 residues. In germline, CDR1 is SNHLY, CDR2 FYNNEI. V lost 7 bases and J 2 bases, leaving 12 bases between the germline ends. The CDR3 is CASMRGPTYEQYF. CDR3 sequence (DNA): TGTGCCAGCATGAGGGGCCCCACCTACGAGCAGTACTTC.

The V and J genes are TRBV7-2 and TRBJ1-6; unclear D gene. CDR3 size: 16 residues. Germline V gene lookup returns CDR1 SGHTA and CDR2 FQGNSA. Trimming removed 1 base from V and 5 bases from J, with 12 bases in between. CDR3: CASSLVGFANNSPLHF. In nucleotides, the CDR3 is TGTGCCAGCAGCTTAGTGGGGTTCGCTAATAATTCACCCCTCCACTTT.

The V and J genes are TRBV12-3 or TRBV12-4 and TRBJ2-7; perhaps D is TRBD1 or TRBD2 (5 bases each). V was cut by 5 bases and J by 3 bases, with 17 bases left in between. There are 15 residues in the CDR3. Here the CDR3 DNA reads TGTGCCAGCAGTCCCGGGGCCCCCGCCGACTACGAGCAGTACTTC. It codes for CASSPGAPADYEQYF.